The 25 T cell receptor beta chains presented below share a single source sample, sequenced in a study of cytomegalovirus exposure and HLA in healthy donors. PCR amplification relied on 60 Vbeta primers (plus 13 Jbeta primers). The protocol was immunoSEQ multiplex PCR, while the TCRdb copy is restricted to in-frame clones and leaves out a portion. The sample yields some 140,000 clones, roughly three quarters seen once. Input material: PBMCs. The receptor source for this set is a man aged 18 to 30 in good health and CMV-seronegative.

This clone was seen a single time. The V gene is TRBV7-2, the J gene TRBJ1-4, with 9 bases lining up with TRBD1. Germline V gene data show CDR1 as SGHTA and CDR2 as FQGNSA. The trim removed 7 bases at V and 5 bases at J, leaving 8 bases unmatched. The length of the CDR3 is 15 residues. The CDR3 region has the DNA TGTGCCAGCACCTTCGACAGGGGGGCGAATGAAAAACTGTTTTTT. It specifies CASTFDRGANEKLFF.

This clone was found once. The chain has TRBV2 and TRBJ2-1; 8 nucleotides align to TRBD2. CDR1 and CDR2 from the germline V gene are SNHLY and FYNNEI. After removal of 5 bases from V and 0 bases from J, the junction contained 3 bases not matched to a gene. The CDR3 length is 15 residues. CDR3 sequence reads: CASSHGTSSYNEQFF. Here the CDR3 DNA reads TGTGCCAGCAGTCACGGGACTAGCTCCTACAATGAGCAGTTCTTC.

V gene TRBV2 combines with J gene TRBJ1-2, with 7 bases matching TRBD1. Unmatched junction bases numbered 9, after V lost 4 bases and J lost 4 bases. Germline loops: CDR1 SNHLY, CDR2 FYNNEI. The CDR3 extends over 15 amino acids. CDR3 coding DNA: TGTGCCAGCAGTGCGGCCCAGGGGGTAGGCTATGGCTACACCTTC. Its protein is CASSAAQGVGYGYTF.

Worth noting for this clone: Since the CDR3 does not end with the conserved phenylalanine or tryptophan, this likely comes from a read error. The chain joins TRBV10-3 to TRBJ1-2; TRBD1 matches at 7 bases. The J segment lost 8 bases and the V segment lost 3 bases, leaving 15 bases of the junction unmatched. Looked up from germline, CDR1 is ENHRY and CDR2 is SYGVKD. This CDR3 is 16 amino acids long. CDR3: CAISDPTLDRRGGYTL. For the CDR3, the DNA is TGTGCCATCAGTGATCCCACCTTGGACAGGCGGGGGGGCTACACCCTC.

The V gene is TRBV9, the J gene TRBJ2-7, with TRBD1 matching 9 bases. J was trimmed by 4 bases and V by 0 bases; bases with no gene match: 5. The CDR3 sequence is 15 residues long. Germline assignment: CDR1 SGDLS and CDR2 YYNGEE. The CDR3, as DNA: TGTGCCAGCAGCGTAGAGTGGACAGGGGATTACGAGCAGTACTTC. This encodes CASSVEWTGDYEQYF.

The CDR3 protein is CASSYSTGTDTQYF. In DNA, the CDR3 is TGTGCCAGCAGTTACTCGACAGGTACAGATACGCAGTATTTT. V usage is TRBV6-6 and J usage is TRBJ2-3, with D possibly being TRBD1 (6 bases). Trimming removed 0 bases from V and 3 bases from J, with 7 bases in between. The germline V gene has CDR1 MNHNY and CDR2 SVGAGI (reference sequence). The CDR3 is made up of 14 amino acids.

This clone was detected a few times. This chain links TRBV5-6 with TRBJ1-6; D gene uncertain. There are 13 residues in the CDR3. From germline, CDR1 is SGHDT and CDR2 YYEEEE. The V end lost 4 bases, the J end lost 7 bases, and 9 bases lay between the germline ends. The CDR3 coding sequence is TGTGCCAGCAGCCGGGGAGGAAATTCACCCCTCCACTTT. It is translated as CASSRGGNSPLHF.

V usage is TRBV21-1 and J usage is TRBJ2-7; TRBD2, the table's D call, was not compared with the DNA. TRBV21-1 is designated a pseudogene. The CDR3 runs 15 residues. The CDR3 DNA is TGTGCCAGCAGCATGGGACTAGCGGGGGTATACGAGCAGTACTTC. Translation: CASSMGLAGVYEQYF.

The CDR3 protein is CAWSQGQETQYF. For the CDR3, the DNA is TGTGCCTGGAGTCAGGGCCAAGAGACCCAGTACTTC. V usage is TRBV30 and J usage is TRBJ2-5; maybe TRBD1 (5 bases). Germline loops: CDR1 GTSNPN, CDR2 SVGIG (reference sequence). The CDR3 spans 12 residues. Trimming pared 2 bases from V and 1 base from J, leaving 5 bases between.

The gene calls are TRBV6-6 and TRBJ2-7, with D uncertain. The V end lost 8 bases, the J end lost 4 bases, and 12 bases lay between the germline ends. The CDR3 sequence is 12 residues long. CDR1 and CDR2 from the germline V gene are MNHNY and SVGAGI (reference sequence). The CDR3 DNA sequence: TGTGCCAGCGCCCCAGGTCCTTACGAGCAGTACTTC. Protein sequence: CASAPGPYEQYF.

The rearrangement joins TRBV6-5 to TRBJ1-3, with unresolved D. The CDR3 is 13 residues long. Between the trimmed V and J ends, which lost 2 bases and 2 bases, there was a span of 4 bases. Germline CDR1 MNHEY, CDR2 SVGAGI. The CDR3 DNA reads TGTGCCAGCAGTTACGAGACTGGAAACACCATATATTTT. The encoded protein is CASSYETGNTIYF.

The CDR3 region has the DNA TGTGCCAGCAGCTTAGGGGACAGGAGCTCCTATAATTCACCCCTCCACTTT. Its protein product is CASSLGDRSSYNSPLHF. The chain couples TRBV7-6 to TRBJ1-6; TRBD1 aligns across 8 bases. The CDR3 is 17 residues long. Trimming cost V 1 base and J 0 bases; bases outside gene matches: 2. The germline CDR1 and CDR2 sequences are SGHVS and FNYEAQ.

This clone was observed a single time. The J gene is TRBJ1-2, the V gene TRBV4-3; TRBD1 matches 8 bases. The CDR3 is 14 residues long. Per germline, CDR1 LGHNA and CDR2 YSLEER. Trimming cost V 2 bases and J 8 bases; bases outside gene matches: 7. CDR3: CASSQSDRESGYTF. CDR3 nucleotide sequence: TGCGCCAGCAGCCAATCGGACAGGGAAAGCGGCTACACCTTC.

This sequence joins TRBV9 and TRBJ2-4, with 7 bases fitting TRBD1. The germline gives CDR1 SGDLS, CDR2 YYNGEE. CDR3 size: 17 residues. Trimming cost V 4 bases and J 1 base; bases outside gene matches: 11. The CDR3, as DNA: TGTGCCAGCAGCTCACCGAACAGGGGTATGGCCAAAAACATTCAGTACTTC. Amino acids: CASSSPNRGMAKNIQYF.

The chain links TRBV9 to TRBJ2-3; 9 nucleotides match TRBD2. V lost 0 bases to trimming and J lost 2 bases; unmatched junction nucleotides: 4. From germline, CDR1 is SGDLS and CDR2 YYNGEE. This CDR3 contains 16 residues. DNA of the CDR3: TGTGCCAGCAGCGTAGAGGCGGGGGGGTACACAGATACGCAGTATTTT. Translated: CASSVEAGGYTDTQYF.

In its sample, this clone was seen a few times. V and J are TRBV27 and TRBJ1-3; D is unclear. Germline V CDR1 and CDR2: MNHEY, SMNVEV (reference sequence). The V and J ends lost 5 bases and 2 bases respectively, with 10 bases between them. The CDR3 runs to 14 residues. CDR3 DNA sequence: TGTGCCAGCAGTCCCCTCCCTACTGGAAACACCATATATTTT. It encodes CASSPLPTGNTIYF.

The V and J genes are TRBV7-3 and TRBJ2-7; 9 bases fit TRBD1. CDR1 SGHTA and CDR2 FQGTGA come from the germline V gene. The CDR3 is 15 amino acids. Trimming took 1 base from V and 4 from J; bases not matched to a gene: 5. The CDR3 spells CASSLNPGTGYEQYF. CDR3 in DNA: TGTGCCAGCAGCTTAAACCCCGGGACAGGGTACGAGCAGTACTTC.

CDR3 sequence (DNA): TGCAGTGCTAGCCGGACAGGCGTTGCTTTCTTT. Translating it yields CSASRTGVAFF. The V and J genes are TRBV20-1 and TRBJ1-1; TRBD1 matches 7 bases. The germline CDR1 and CDR2 sequences are DFQATT and SNEGSKA (reference sequence). V shed 3 bases and J 11 bases; nucleotides not matched to a gene: 6. This CDR3 comprises 11 residues.

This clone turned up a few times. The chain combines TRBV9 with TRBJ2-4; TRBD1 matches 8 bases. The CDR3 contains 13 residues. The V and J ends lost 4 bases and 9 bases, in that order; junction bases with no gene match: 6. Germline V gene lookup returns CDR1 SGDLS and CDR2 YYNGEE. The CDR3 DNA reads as TGTGCCAGCAGCCTGGGACAGGCGGGCATTCAGTACTTC. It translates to CASSLGQAGIQYF.

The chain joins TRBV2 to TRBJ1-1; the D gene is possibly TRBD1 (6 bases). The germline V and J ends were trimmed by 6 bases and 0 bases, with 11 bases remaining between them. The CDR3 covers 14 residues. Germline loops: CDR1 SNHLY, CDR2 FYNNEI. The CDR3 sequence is CASSRTAMNTEAFF. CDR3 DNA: TGTGCCAGCAGCAGGACAGCAATGAACACTGAAGCTTTCTTT.

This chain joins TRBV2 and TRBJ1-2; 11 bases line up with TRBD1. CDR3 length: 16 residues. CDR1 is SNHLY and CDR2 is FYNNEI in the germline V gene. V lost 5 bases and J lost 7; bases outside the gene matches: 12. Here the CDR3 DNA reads TGTGCCAGCAGTCCCGGGACAGGGGGACCCGGCGGTGGCTACACCTTC. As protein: CASSPGTGGPGGGYTF.

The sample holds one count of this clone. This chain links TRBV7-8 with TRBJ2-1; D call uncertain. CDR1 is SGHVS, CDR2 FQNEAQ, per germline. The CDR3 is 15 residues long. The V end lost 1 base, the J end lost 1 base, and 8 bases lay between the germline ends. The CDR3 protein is CASSLGRPSYNEQFF. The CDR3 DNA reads TGTGCCAGCAGCTTAGGGCGGCCTTCCTACAATGAGCAGTTCTTC.

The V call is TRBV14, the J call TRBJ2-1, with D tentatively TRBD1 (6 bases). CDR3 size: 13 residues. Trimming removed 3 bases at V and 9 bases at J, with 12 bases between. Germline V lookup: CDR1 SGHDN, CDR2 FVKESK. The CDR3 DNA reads TGTGCCAGCAGCCAGCAACAGGGTAGTGAGCAGTTCTTC. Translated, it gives CASSQQQGSEQFF.

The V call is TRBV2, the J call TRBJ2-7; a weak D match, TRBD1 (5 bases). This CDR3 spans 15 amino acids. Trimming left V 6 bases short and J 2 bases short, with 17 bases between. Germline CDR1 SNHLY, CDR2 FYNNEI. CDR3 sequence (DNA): TGTGCCAGCAGGGCTCAGACAGTTACAACCTACGAGCAGTACTTC. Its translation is CASRAQTVTTYEQYF.

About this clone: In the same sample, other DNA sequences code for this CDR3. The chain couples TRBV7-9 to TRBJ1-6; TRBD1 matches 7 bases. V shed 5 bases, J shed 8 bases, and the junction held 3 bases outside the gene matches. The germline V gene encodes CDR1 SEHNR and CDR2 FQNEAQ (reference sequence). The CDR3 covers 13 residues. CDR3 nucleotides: TGTGCCAGCAGCCCCACAGGGGATTCACCCCTCCACTTT. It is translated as CASSPTGDSPLHF.